Below are 22 T cell receptor beta chains sequenced from a single sample in a study of blood T cell repertoires in COVID-19. The table came from immunoSEQ multiplex PCR; TCRdb's copy has only in-frame clones and leaves some out. The sample holds 200,000 or so clones, more than 80% seen once. The sample taken for sequencing was PBMCs or T cells enriched from blood (not recorded which). The receptors shown here come from a woman aged 18-29 years in a cohort exposed to, infected with or recovered from COVID-19 (not recorded which).

This chain uses TRBV5-4 with TRBJ1-1, with 7 bases lining up with TRBD1. The CDR3 has 15 residues. The germline gives CDR1 SGHNT, CDR2 YYREEE (reference sequence). V dropped 2 bases and J dropped 0; count of bases not matched to a gene: 4. For the CDR3, the DNA is TGTGCCAGCAGCTTCATCGGGACAGTGAACACTGAAGCTTTCTTT. Amino acids: CASSFIGTVNTEAFF.

With respect to this clone: The same CDR3 can be traced to other DNA sequences in this sample. The V call is TRBV5-1, the J call TRBJ1-1; D might be TRBD1 (5 bases). Germline V CDR1 and CDR2: SGHRS, YFSETQ. Between the trimmed V and J ends, which lost 0 bases and 3 bases, there was a span of 6 bases. The CDR3 consists of 13 residues. CDR3 protein: CASSLVGDTEAFF. In nucleotides, the CDR3 is TGCGCCAGCAGCTTGGTAGGGGACACTGAAGCTTTCTTT.

The rearrangement uses TRBV7-9 and TRBJ2-7; D gene unclear. This CDR3 is 11 amino acids long. The V and J ends lost 6 bases and 5 bases respectively, with 8 bases between them. Germline assignment: CDR1 SEHNR and CDR2 FQNEAQ (reference sequence). CDR3 region: CASRSDNEQYF. For the CDR3, the DNA is TGTGCCAGCAGATCTGACAACGAGCAGTACTTC.

V usage is TRBV5-1 and J usage is TRBJ2-2; a weak D match, TRBD2 (6 bases). V was shortened by 0 bases and J by 0 bases, with 9 bases between the two germline ends. Germline CDR1 reads SGHRS; CDR2 reads YFSETQ. This CDR3 spans 16 amino acids. The DNA of the CDR3 is TGCGCCAGCAGCTTGGTGGAGGGGACGAACACCGGGGAGCTGTTTTTT. It yields the protein CASSLVEGTNTGELFF.

This chain links TRBV4-1 with TRBJ1-2; D unresolved. Trimming cost V 2 bases and J 7 bases, with 14 bases left between them. This CDR3 is 14 amino acids long. Germline loops: CDR1 MGHRA, CDR2 YSYEKL. CDR3 sequence: CASSQIVQRIGYTF. CDR3 bases: TGCGCCAGCAGCCAAATCGTCCAGAGGATTGGCTACACCTTC.

In its sample, this clone was seen a few times. V and J are TRBV10-1 and TRBJ2-1, with 11 bases identical to TRBD2. The CDR3 has 17 residues. J lost 12 bases, V lost 5 bases, and 18 bases had no gene match. From germline, CDR1 is WNHNN and CDR2 SYGVQD (reference sequence). The CDR3 spells CASSPTPLAGVGLGQFF. The CDR3, as DNA: TGCGCCAGCAGTCCCACCCCACTAGCGGGAGTTGGGTTGGGGCAGTTCTTC.

The chain joins TRBV11-3 to TRBJ2-7; D remains unclear. Trimming removed 1 base from V and 5 bases from J, with 12 bases in between. The CDR3 extends over 14 amino acids. In germline, CDR1 is SGHNT, CDR2 YENEEA. The CDR3 sequence: CASSLALNGDEQYF. In DNA form, the CDR3 reads TGTGCCAGCAGCTTAGCTCTAAATGGAGACGAGCAGTACTTC.

The chain employs TRBV11-3 and TRBJ2-7, with TRBD1 matching over 8 bases. J gave up 5 bases and V 5 bases, and 8 bases lay outside the gene matches. Germline V lookup: CDR1 SGHNT, CDR2 YENEEA. The CDR3 totals 14 residues. The chain's CDR3 is CASSPQGARDEQYF. The CDR3 bases are TGTGCCAGCAGCCCCCAGGGGGCGCGGGACGAGCAGTACTTC.

The chain joins TRBV11-1 to TRBJ2-7; 8 nucleotides agree with TRBD1. CDR1 is SGHAT and CDR2 is FQDESV in the germline V gene (reference sequence). The CDR3 is made up of 15 amino acids. V shed 5 bases, J shed 5 bases, and the junction held 11 bases outside the gene matches. The CDR3 coding sequence is TGTGCCAGCAGCCGTTTTTTTGACAGGGGCAACGAGCAGTACTTC. This sequence encodes CASSRFFDRGNEQYF.

The V call is TRBV11-3, the J call TRBJ1-3; TRBD1 might be the D (6 bases). The V gene's germline CDR1 is SGHNT and CDR2 YENEEA. CDR3 size: 17 residues. Trimming took 4 bases from V and 0 from J, leaving 16 bases between them. The CDR3 sequence is CASSSPRGQISGNTIYF. As DNA, the CDR3 is TGTGCCAGCAGCTCACCTCGCGGACAGATCTCTGGAAACACCATATATTTT.

CDR3 bases: TGTGCCAGCACCTCGACAGAGCCTCTAGCCAAAAACATTCAGTACTTC. It specifies CASTSTEPLAKNIQYF. J is TRBJ2-4 and V is TRBV2; D might be TRBD1 (5 bases). Germline V lookup: CDR1 SNHLY, CDR2 FYNNEI. The CDR3 is 16 residues long. The V gene lost 7 bases and the J gene lost 0 bases, with 16 bases spanning the gap.

The chain's CDR3 is CASSMGQPSTDTQYF. CDR3 DNA: TGTGCCAGTAGTATGGGACAACCTAGCACAGATACGCAGTATTTT. The V call is TRBV19, the J call TRBJ2-3; possibly TRBD1 for D (6 bases). CDR1 and CDR2 from the germline V gene are LNHDA and SQIVND (reference sequence). Deletions cut 3 bases from V and 0 bases from J, with 10 bases between. The CDR3 extends over 15 amino acids.

V is TRBV3-1 (or the pseudogene TRBV3-2) and J is TRBJ1-1; 8 positions match TRBD1. CDR1 is LGHDT and CDR2 is YNNKEL in the germline V gene (reference sequence). This CDR3 has 12 residues. Trimming at V came to 6 bases and at J to 11 bases, leaving 8 bases not matched to a gene. In DNA, the CDR3 is TGTGCCAGCAGAAAGCCAGGGGGCGACGCTTTCTTT. Translation gives CASRKPGGDAFF.

The chain is built from TRBV2 and TRBJ2-2, with 14 bases identical to TRBD2. In germline, CDR1 is SNHLY, CDR2 FYNNEI. The CDR3 spans 16 residues. The trim removed 6 bases at V and 6 bases at J, leaving 6 bases unmatched. CDR3 region: CASRLGLAGEAGELFF. Here the CDR3 DNA reads TGTGCCAGCAGGCTGGGACTAGCGGGAGAGGCCGGGGAGCTGTTTTTT.

V usage is TRBV28 and J usage is TRBJ1-6; 8 bases are shared with TRBD1. With V trimmed by 7 bases and J by 10 bases, 6 bases remained unmatched. This CDR3 comprises 13 residues. Germline V lookup: CDR1 MDHEN, CDR2 SYDVKM. This CDR3 reads CASTVTGESPLHF. The CDR3 DNA reads TGTGCCAGCACTGTGACAGGGGAGTCACCCCTCCACTTT.

The chain couples TRBV18 to TRBJ2-2, with D perhaps TRBD1 (6 bases). V dropped 3 bases and J dropped 5 bases, with 10 bases sitting between them. CDR1 is KGHSH and CDR2 is LQKENI in the germline V gene. The CDR3 has 14 residues. This CDR3 is CASSPGQITGELFF. CDR3 coding DNA: TGTGCCAGCTCACCGGGACAAATTACCGGGGAGCTGTTTTTT.

This sequence joins TRBV5-1 and TRBJ1-4; 7 nucleotides agree with TRBD1. The CDR3 extends over 13 amino acids. Trimming took 4 bases from V and 4 from J; bases not matched to a gene: 1. In germline, CDR1 is SGHRS, CDR2 YFSETQ. The CDR3 region is CASSRDSNEKLFF. CDR3 DNA: TGCGCCAGCAGCCGGGACAGTAATGAAAAACTGTTTTTT. Using reference TRBV5-1 and TRBJ1-4 for the parts outside the CDR3, the full variable domain is KAGVTQTPRYLIKTRGQQVTLSCSPISGHRSVSWYQQTPGQGLQFLFEYFSETQRNKGNFPGRFSGRQFSNSRSEMNVSTLELGDSALYLCASSRDSNEKLFFGSGTQLSVL.

V usage is TRBV5-1 and J usage is TRBJ2-2; TRBD2 aligns across 13 bases. V gave up 8 bases and J gave up 0 bases; unmatched junction bases: 7. Germline V gene data show CDR1 as SGHRS and CDR2 as YFSETQ. CDR3 length: 17 amino acids. CDR3 sequence: CASNPGLAGTNTGELFF. As DNA, the CDR3 is TGCGCCAGTAACCCGGGACTAGCGGGGACGAACACCGGGGAGCTGTTTTTT.

The chain is built from TRBV5-1 and TRBJ2-3, with TRBD2 matching 12 bases. With V trimmed by 0 bases and J by 2 bases, 4 bases remained unmatched. The length of the CDR3 is 17 residues. In germline, CDR1 is SGHRS, CDR2 YFSETQ. The CDR3 protein is CASSLAGTSGSTDTQYF. DNA of the CDR3: TGCGCCAGCAGCTTGGCAGGGACTAGCGGGTCCACAGATACGCAGTATTTT.

This rearrangement joins TRBV11-2 to TRBJ2-5, with D possibly matching TRBD2 (6 bases). The CDR3 has 13 residues. Germline V gives CDR1 SGHAT, CDR2 FQNNGV. Deletions cut 5 bases from V and 9 bases from J, with 16 bases between. CDR3 DNA: TGTGCCAGCAGCCCCCTGGGCGGAGGGGCCCAGTACTTC. Translating gives CASSPLGGGAQYF.

This clone was seen a single time. The J gene is TRBJ2-7, the V gene TRBV19; D perhaps matches TRBD2 (7 bases). V was trimmed by 4 bases and J by 6 bases, leaving 16 bases between them. The CDR3 consists of 14 residues. Germline V lookup: CDR1 LNHDA, CDR2 SQIVND (reference sequence). CDR3 sequence (DNA): TGTGCCAGTAGTAGAGGGGGGGGCAATGGCGAGCAGTACTTC. It codes for CASSRGGGNGEQYF.

The chain couples TRBV5-1 to TRBJ1-4, with 11 bases matching TRBD1. Trimming at V came to 4 bases and at J to 7 bases, leaving 9 bases not matched to a gene. Per the germline V gene, CDR1 is SGHRS and CDR2 is YFSETQ. The CDR3 covers 16 residues. Here the CDR3 DNA reads TGCGCCAGCAGCCCCGGACAGGGGGCTTTAGGTGAAAAACTGTTTTTT. It yields the protein CASSPGQGALGEKLFF.